This TCR beta chain was obtained from a study of T cell repertoires in cytomegalovirus infection. In the study overall: Through public TCR beta signatures, both CMV infection and matching HLA type were indicated.

This clonotype was observed at least ten times. What it binds is not known. Study outcomes and limitations: Dominating the ex vivo response were HLA-C-restricted CMV-specific TCR beta clonotypes.

TCRdb fed the reads into MiXCR, producing one record per CDR3 protein. The data show some 150,000 distinct CDR3 sequences, about 6% seen once. Sequencing input: PBMCs. The sequence was collected from a human donor in good health (CMV status not recorded). Some clones in this sample may be carry-over from other donors' samples.

CDR3 in DNA: TGTGCCAGCAGATCTCCAGGCGACACTGAAGCTTTCTTT. Amino acids: CASRSPGDTEAFF. This chain joins TRBV7-9 and TRBJ1-1; no firm D call. The CDR3 runs to 13 residues. Deletions cut 6 bases from V and 3 bases from J, with 11 bases between. CDR1 is SEHNR, CDR2 FQNEAQ, per germline (reference sequence).